This paragraph covers one TCR beta chain sequence. The ends lost 5 bases at V and 4 bases at J; junction bases unmatched: 5. Germline CDR1 reads LNHDA; CDR2 reads SQIVND (reference sequence). The CDR3 is 15 amino acids. Profiling relied on immunoSEQ multiplex PCR, and the TCRdb table lists in-frame clones only, not all of them. The table shows fewer than 90,000 clones, with approximately 93% occurring only once. The data were taken from a study of cytomegalovirus exposure and HLA in healthy donors. The TCR comes from a woman aged 18-29 years in good health and CMV-seronegative. Sequencing used PBMCs. J is TRBJ1-5 and V is TRBV19; 10 nucleotides line up with TRBD1. The CDR3 sequence is CASSWDRGRNQPQHF. The CDR3 nucleotides read TGTGCCAGTAGTTGGGACAGGGGAAGGAATCAGCCCCAGCATTTT.